The rows below give T cell receptor beta chains drawn from one sample of a study of T-cell memory formation after mild COVID-19. TCRdb used MiXCR to reprocess the 5' RACE reads, holding one entry per CDR3 protein. Among some 150,000 distinct CDR3 sequences listed, over 15% were seen once. The specimen was PBMCs or a T cell subset sorted from them (not recorded which). Every receptor here comes from an adult woman who had mild COVID-19 (a few samples of this study predate the infection). Cell type and time point are not known. Both conserved end residues are trimmed from each CDR3. A D gene is named only where the DNA matches it firmly.

CDR3	D	V	J
ASSQGGGAYEQY	.	TRBV4-2	TRBJ2-7
ASSLGGSVIGYT	.	TRBV7-9	TRBJ1-2
ASSQAWGGGAHEQY	TRBD2	TRBV3-1	TRBJ2-7
SATSVTSYNEQF	.	TRBV20-1	TRBJ2-1
ASCPGLNTEAF	.	TRBV18	TRBJ1-1
ASRAGQSSGNTIY	.	TRBV2	TRBJ1-3
ASSLRSLQETQY	.	TRBV5-1	TRBJ2-5
SVGDRGPQETQY	TRBD1	TRBV29-1	TRBJ2-5
ASSPGTPEEKTQY	.	TRBV5-1	TRBJ2-5
ASSSRFGVEQETQY	.	TRBV11-3	TRBJ2-5
ASTISTGRKTQY	TRBD1	TRBV6-2/TRBV6-3	TRBJ2-5
ASSLGQASYGYT	.	TRBV7-8	TRBJ1-2
ASSETGAIYNEQF	.	TRBV25-1	TRBJ2-1
ASSLILPRLTDTQY	.	TRBV7-2	TRBJ2-3
ASSPRRGYNSPLH	.	TRBV27	TRBJ1-6
ASSLADSSLYTQY	.	TRBV5-1	TRBJ2-3
ATSEQNTGELF	.	TRBV24-1	TRBJ2-2
ASIRTVPYEQY	.	TRBV6-5	TRBJ2-7
ATSDFAGNQPQH	.	TRBV24-1	TRBJ1-5
ASSFSGFANEKLF	.	TRBV12-3/TRBV12-4	TRBJ1-4
ASSQSGVDTQY	.	TRBV3-1	TRBJ2-3
ASSYPRTESYGYT	.	TRBV6-6	TRBJ1-2
ASSRTQGTEAF	TRBD1	TRBV7-3	TRBJ1-1
ASSRQDTEAF	.	TRBV18	TRBJ1-1
ASSLGGQIYNEQF	TRBD1	TRBV7-2	TRBJ2-1
ASSPRPTYEQY	.	TRBV5-4	TRBJ2-7
SAVGPFTDTQY	.	TRBV29-1	TRBJ2-3
SARKGMNTEAF	.	TRBV20-1	TRBJ1-1
ASTLEGSTDTQY	.	TRBV7-9	TRBJ2-3
AGGLSSGNTIY	.	TRBV7-9	TRBJ1-3
ASSQPDRKHEAF	TRBD1	TRBV4-1	TRBJ1-1
ASSYGQARLTKPQH	.	TRBV6-2/TRBV6-3	TRBJ1-5
ASSPGQGRADTQY	TRBD1	TRBV12-3/TRBV12-4	TRBJ2-3
ASSQKPGFFGEQF	.	TRBV4-1	TRBJ2-1
ASSHVQGAYNEQF	TRBD1	TRBV18	TRBJ2-1
SAPLGGAAGELF	.	TRBV20-1	TRBJ2-2
ASSLDRLNEQF	.	TRBV12-3/TRBV12-4	TRBJ2-1
ASSSPTPRGLTEAF	TRBD1	TRBV27	TRBJ1-1
ASSQASSSYNEQF	.	TRBV7-2	TRBJ2-1
ASSPSLSPGANVLT	.	TRBV14	TRBJ2-6
ASSSTGIHGYT	TRBD1	TRBV5-1	TRBJ1-2
ASSRTGYNEQF	TRBD1	TRBV6-4	TRBJ2-1
ASSQSGRARQY	.	TRBV16	TRBJ2-7
ASSRRTVRGMNTEAF	.	TRBV5-6	TRBJ1-1
ASSLAGMVGSNIQY	.	TRBV7-8	TRBJ2-4
SLAGGQETQY	TRBD2	TRBV20-1	TRBJ2-5
ASSSPVLAEAF	.	TRBV7-2	TRBJ1-1
ASSSGLVGRGETQY	TRBD2	TRBV19	TRBJ2-5
ASSPPGQGSEQY	TRBD1	TRBV5-1	TRBJ2-7
ASSLGTVQETQY	.	TRBV5-6	TRBJ2-5
AISDRGDNEQF	.	TRBV10-3	TRBJ2-1
ASSPYGEYGYT	.	TRBV4-3	TRBJ1-2
ASRPGRANTEAF	.	TRBV6-5	TRBJ1-1
ASSLDELRTGELF	.	TRBV5-1	TRBJ2-2